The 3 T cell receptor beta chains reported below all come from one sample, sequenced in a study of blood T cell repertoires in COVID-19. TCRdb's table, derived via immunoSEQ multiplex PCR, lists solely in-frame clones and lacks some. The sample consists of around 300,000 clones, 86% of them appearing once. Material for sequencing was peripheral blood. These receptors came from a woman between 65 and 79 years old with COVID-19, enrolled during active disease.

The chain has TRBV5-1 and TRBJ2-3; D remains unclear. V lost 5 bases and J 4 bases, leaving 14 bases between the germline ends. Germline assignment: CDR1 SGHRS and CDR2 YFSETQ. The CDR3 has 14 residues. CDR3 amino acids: CASSSAVAPDTQYF. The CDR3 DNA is TGCGCCAGCAGTAGTGCGGTAGCCCCAGATACGCAGTATTTT.

Here the CDR3 DNA reads TGTGCCAGCAGCCCCTCCGGGGGGAGGGCTTTCTTT. Its translation: CASSPSGGRAFF. The chain uses TRBV14 and TRBJ1-1, with D possibly matching TRBD1 (5 bases). V lost 4 bases and J lost 11, with 14 bases in between. The germline CDR1 and CDR2 sequences are SGHDN and FVKESK. The CDR3 totals 12 residues.

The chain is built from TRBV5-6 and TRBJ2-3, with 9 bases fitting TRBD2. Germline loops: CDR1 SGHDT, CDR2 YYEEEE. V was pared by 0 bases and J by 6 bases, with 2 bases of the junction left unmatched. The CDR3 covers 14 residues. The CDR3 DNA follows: TGTGCCAGCAGCTTGGTAGCGGGGGATGATACGCAGTATTTT. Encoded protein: CASSLVAGDDTQYF.